This T cell receptor (beta chain) was identified in a study of cytomegalovirus exposure and HLA in healthy donors. Study-level information: Most donors, roughly 82% of around 400 genotyped, fell in the Caucasian-associated ancestry cluster. Findings of the study overall: It was taken for granted in presence/absence analyses that sequencing depth across donors was roughly uniform. Previous analysis showed most TCR beta V segments were productive about 87% or about 30% of the time. Differences between HLA loci emerged in a later analysis of TCR association rates, with DRB1 most and HLA-C fewest.

Amplification used 60 Vbeta primers and 13 Jbeta primers. Here immunoSEQ multiplex PCR was the method, and the copy in TCRdb shows in-frame clones only, minus some. In the table there are about 120,000 clones, roughly 70% of which are singletons. The germline CDR1 and CDR2 sequences are LNHDA and SQIVND (reference sequence). The J segment lost 1 base and the V segment lost 8 bases, leaving 5 bases of the junction unmatched. This CDR3 has 14 residues. This clone has just a few counts. The antigen remains unidentified. The sequencing sample was made of PBMCs. The rearrangement uses TRBV19 and TRBJ1-1; 9 nucleotides match TRBD1. The clonotype originates from a woman between 18 and 30 years old in good health and CMV-seronegative. This CDR3 is CASEKGQGNTEAFF. The CDR3 nucleotides are TGTGCCAGTGAAAAGGGACAGGGGAACACTGAAGCTTTCTTT.